What follows are 3 T cell receptor beta chains derived from one specimen sequenced in a study of blood T cell repertoires in COVID-19. Method: immunoSEQ multiplex PCR; TCRdb's copy keeps in-frame clones and lacks some. The sample lists 35,000 to 50,000 clones; approximately 88% were seen once. The specimen was peripheral blood. Source of these receptors: a human donor in a cohort sampled during active COVID-19.

This clone occurred once. The J gene is TRBJ1-4, the V gene TRBV6-6; D unclear. The CDR3 loop spans 14 amino acids. Germline CDR1 reads MNHNY; CDR2 reads SVGAGI (reference sequence). Trimming took off 6 bases at V and 8 bases at J, with 16 bases between the two ends. CDR3 amino acids: CASSPPGVGEKLFF. The CDR3, as DNA: TGTGCCAGCAGCCCGCCGGGAGTCGGGGAAAAACTGTTTTTT.

This chain connects TRBV20-1 to TRBJ2-3; D is undetermined. The CDR3 is 10 residues long. Germline assignment: CDR1 DFQATT and CDR2 SNEGSKA (reference sequence). Trimming pared 5 bases from V and 5 bases from J, leaving 5 bases between. CDR3 region: CSASQDTQYF. The CDR3, as DNA: TGCAGTGCTTCACAAGATACGCAGTATTTT.

The V call is TRBV5-1, the J call TRBJ1-2; TRBD1 matches at 7 bases. Unmatched junction bases numbered 9, after V lost 4 bases and J lost 9 bases. CDR1 is SGHRS, CDR2 YFSETQ, per germline. CDR3 length equals 13 residues. Written as DNA, the CDR3 is TGCGCCAGCAGCCTTGACAGGGTAACGAGCTACACCTTC. Amino acids: CASSLDRVTSYTF.